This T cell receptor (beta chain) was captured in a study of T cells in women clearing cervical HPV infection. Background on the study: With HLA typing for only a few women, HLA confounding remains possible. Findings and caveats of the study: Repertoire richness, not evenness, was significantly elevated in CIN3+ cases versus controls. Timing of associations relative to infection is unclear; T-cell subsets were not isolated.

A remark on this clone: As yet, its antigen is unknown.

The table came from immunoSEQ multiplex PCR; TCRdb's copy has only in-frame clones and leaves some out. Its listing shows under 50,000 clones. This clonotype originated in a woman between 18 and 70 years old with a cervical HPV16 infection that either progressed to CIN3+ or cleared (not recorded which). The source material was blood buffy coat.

The CDR3 loop reads CASSSDRGNEAFF. Partial CDR3 DNA: TGTGCCAGCAGCTCGGACAGGGGCAATGAA. V is TRBV11-2 and J is TRBJ1-1; TRBD1 agrees at 9 bases. The read gets to within 3 residues of the CDR3 end, and the germline J gene fills in the rest. Germline V gene lookup returns CDR1 SGHAT and CDR2 FQNNGV. The CDR3 contains 13 residues. The J segment lost 7 bases and the V segment lost 4 bases, leaving 4 bases of the junction unmatched.